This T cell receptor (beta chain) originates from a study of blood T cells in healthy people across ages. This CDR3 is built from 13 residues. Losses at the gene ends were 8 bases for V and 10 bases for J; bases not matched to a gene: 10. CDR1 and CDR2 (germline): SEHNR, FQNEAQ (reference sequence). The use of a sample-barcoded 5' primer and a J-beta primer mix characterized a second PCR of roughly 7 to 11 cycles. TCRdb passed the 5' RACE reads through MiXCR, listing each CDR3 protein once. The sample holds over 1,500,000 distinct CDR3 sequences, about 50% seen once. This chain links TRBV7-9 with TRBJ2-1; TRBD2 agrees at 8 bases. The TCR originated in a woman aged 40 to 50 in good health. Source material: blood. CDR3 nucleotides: TGTGCCAGCCGGGATAGCGGGGTTTACGAGCAGTTCTTC. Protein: CASRDSGVYEQFF.